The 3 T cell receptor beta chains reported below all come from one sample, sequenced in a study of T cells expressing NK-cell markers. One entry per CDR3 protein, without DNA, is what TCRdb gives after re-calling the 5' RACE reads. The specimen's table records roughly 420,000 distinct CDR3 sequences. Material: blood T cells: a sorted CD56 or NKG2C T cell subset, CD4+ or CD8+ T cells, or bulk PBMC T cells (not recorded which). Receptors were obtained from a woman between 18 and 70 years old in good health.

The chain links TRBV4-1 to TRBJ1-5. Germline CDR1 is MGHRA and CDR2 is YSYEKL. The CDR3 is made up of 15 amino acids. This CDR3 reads CASSQDLAYNQPQHF.

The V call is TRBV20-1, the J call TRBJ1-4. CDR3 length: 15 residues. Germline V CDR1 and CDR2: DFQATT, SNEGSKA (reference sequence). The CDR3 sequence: CSAPWGTVLNEKLFF.

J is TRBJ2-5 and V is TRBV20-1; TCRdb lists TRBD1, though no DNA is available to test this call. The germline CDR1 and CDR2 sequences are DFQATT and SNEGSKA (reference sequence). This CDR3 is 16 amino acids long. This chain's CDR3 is CSARGLWTGGSETQYF.